Reported below is one TCR beta chain. The sample is drawn from a study of PD-L1 blockade in urothelial cancer. Study-level background: Male patients with bladder-origin urothelial cancer numbered about 85% of the roughly 29. Prior chemotherapy ranged from 0 to 3 regimens per patient. The median number of T cells present in blood samples was fewer than 150,000.

The repertoire was sequenced with immunoSEQ multiplex PCR; TCRdb's copy has only in-frame clones and lacks some. The table records some 60,000 clones, about 86% of them present only once. The receptor was isolated from a man aged 50-59 years with urothelial cancer. Sequences were derived from PBMCs, sampled around atezolizumab (anti-PD-L1) treatment.

This chain's CDR3 is CASSLVSGNTDTQYF. The DNA for the CDR3 is TGTGCCAGCAGCTTAGTTTCCGGGAACACAGATACGCAGTATTTT. V gene TRBV7-9 combines with J gene TRBJ2-3; possibly TRBD2 for D (5 bases). The CDR3 runs 15 residues. V was cut by 1 base and J by 2 bases, with 10 bases left in between. The V gene's germline CDR1 is SEHNR and CDR2 FQNEAQ (reference sequence).